This TCR beta chain was retrieved from a study of blood T cell repertoires in COVID-19. With 7 bases removed from V and 3 bases from J, the gap between germline ends came to 17 bases. The CDR3 loop spans 15 amino acids. Germline V gene lookup returns CDR1 SGHRS and CDR2 YFSETQ. In the original processing: The assay estimated nucleated cells by amplifying reference gene primers. Produced via immunoSEQ multiplex PCR; TCRdb's table is partial and in-frame only. V and J calls and clone size come straight from that table; D and trimming were deduced from the DNA. The repertoire holds 80,000 or so clones, with roughly 80% as singletons.

The chain couples TRBV5-1 to TRBJ1-5; weak D call: TRBD1 (5 bases). The sequence was obtained from a woman aged 60 to 75 with acute or convalescent COVID-19. Sequencing input: peripheral blood. CDR3 amino acids: CASSMAGGFNQPQHF. The CDR3 DNA sequence: TGCGCCAGCTCGATGGCGGGGGGATTCAATCAGCCCCAGCATTTT.